The following is a T cell receptor (beta chain) sequence with its context. This record belongs to a study of shared T cell receptors in the human thymus. Germline V gives CDR1 LGHNA, CDR2 YSLEER. The V and J ends lost 8 bases and 2 bases respectively, with 14 bases between them. The CDR3 is 14 residues long. Data came from immunoSEQ multiplex PCR; TCRdb stores just in-frame clones and leaves some out. In the table there are hundreds of thousands of clones, around 87% of which are singletons. This sample also appeared in a second study, on human thymus T cells. That investigation notes: Corrective cardiac surgery supplied the resected thymus tissue. What related research reported was that thymic repertoires overlapped highly among unrelated individuals.

What was sequenced was thymocytes. The source of this sequence is a boy less than two years old with a congenital heart defect. The rearrangement uses TRBV4-3 and TRBJ2-3, with a weak D call TRBD2 (6 bases). CDR3 sequence (DNA): TGCGCCAGCTCCCGTGGGGGGATCACAGATACGCAGTATTTT. It specifies CASSRGGITDTQYF.